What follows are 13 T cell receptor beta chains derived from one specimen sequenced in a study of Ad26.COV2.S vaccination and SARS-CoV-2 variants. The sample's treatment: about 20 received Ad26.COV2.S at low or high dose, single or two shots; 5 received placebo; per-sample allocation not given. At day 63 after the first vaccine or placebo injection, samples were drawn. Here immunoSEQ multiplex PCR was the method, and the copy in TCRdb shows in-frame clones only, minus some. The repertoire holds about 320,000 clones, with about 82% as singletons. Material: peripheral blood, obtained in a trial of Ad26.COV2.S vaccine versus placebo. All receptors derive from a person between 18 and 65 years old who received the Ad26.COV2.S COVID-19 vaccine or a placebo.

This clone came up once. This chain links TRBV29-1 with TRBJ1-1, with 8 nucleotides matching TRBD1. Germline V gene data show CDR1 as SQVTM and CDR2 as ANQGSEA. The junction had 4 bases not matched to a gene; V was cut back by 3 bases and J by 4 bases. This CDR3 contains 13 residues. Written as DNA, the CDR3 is TGCAGCGTTGACCCACAGGGGGGCACTGAAGCTTTCTTT. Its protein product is CSVDPQGGTEAFF.

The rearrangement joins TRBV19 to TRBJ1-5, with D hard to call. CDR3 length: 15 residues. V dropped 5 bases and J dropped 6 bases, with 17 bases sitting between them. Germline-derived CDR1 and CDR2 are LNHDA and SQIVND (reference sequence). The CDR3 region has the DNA TGTGCCAGTAGTCCTTCAGGCGTAGCGGGTCAGCCCCAGCATTTT. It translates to CASSPSGVAGQPQHF.

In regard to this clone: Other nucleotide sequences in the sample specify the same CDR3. CDR3 sequence reads: CASSLGDRNTEAFF. The DNA of the CDR3 is TGTGCCAGCAGCTTGGGGGACCGCAACACTGAAGCTTTCTTT. The J gene is TRBJ1-1, the V gene TRBV5-4, with a possible D match to TRBD1 (5 bases). Between the trimmed V and J ends, which lost 0 bases and 2 bases, there was a span of 8 bases. CDR3 length: 14 amino acids. CDR1 is SGHNT and CDR2 is YYREEE in the germline V gene (reference sequence).

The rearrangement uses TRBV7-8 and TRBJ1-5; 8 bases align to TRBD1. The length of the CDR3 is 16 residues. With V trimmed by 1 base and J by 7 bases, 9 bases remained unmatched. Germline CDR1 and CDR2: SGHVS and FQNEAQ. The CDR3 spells CASSLGDRLQRQPQHF. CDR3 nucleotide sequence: TGTGCCAGCAGCTTAGGGGACAGGCTACAGAGGCAGCCCCAGCATTTT.

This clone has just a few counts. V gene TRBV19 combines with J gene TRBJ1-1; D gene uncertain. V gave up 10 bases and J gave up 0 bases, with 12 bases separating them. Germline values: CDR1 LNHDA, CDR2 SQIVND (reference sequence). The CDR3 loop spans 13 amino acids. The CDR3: CATYPGVNTEAFF. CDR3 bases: TGTGCCACCTACCCCGGGGTGAACACTGAAGCTTTCTTT.

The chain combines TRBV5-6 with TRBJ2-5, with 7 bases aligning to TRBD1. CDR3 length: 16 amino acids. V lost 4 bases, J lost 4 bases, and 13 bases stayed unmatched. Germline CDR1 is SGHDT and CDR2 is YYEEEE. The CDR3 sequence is CASSTNYRGPAETQYF. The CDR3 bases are TGTGCCAGCAGCACGAACTACAGGGGCCCAGCAGAGACCCAGTACTTC.

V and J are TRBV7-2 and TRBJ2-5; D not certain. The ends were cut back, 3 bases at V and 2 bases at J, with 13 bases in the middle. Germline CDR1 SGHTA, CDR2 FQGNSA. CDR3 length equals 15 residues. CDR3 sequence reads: CASSLSYLKQETQYF. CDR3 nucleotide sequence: TGTGCCAGCAGCTTGTCCTACTTAAAGCAAGAGACCCAGTACTTC.

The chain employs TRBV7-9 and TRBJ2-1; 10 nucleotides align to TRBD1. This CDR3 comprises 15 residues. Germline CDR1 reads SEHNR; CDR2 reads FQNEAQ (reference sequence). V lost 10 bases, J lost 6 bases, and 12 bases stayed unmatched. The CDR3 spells CAIHAGQGMSNEQFF. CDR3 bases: TGTGCCATCCATGCGGGACAGGGGATGAGCAATGAGCAGTTCTTC.

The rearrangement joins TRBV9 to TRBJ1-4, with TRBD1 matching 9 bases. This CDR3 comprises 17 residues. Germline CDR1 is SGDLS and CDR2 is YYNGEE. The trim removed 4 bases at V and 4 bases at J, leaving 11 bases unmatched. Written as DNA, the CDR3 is TGTGCCAGCAGCTTAGGACAGGGGCCTTTCCTTAATGAAAAACTGTTTTTT. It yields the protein CASSLGQGPFLNEKLFF. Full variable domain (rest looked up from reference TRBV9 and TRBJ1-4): DSGVTQTPKHLITATGQRVTLRCSPRSGDLSVYWYQQSLDQGLQFLIQYYNGEERAKGNILERFSAQQFPDLHSELNLSSLELGDSALYFCASSLGQGPFLNEKLFFGSGTQLSVL.

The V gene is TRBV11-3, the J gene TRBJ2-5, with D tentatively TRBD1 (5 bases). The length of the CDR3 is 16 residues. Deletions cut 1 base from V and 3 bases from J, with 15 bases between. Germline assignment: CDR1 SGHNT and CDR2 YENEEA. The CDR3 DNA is TGTGCCAGCAGCTTAGGGGCCAGGGCAGGAGAAGAGACCCAGTACTTC. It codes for CASSLGARAGEETQYF.

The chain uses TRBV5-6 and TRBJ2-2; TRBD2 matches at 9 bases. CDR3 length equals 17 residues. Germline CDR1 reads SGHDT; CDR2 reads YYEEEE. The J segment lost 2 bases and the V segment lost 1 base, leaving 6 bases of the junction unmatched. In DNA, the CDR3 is TGTGCCAGCAGCTTGTATTGGCGGGGGGGCAACACCGGGGAGCTGTTTTTT. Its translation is CASSLYWRGGNTGELFF.

The CDR3 loop is CASSARNDGYTF. CDR3 nucleotides: TGTGCCAGCAGCGCCAGAAACGATGGCTACACCTTC. The chain recombines TRBV9 with TRBJ1-2; D unresolved. Germline assignment: CDR1 SGDLS and CDR2 YYNGEE. V was shortened by 3 bases and J by 6 bases, with 9 bases between the two germline ends. The CDR3 is 12 residues long.

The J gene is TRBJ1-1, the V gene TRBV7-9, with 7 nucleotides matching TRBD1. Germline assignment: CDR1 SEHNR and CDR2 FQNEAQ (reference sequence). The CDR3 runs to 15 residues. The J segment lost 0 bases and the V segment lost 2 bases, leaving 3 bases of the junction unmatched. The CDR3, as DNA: TGTGCCAGCAGCTTAAACACAGGGGTGAACACTGAAGCTTTCTTT. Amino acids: CASSLNTGVNTEAFF. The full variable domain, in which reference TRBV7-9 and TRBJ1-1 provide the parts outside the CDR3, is DTGVSQNPRHKITKRGQNVTFRCDPISEHNRLYWYRQTLGQGPEFLTYFQNEAQLEKSRLLSDRFSAERPKGSFSTLEIQRTEQGDSAMYLCASSLNTGVNTEAFFGQGTRLTVV.